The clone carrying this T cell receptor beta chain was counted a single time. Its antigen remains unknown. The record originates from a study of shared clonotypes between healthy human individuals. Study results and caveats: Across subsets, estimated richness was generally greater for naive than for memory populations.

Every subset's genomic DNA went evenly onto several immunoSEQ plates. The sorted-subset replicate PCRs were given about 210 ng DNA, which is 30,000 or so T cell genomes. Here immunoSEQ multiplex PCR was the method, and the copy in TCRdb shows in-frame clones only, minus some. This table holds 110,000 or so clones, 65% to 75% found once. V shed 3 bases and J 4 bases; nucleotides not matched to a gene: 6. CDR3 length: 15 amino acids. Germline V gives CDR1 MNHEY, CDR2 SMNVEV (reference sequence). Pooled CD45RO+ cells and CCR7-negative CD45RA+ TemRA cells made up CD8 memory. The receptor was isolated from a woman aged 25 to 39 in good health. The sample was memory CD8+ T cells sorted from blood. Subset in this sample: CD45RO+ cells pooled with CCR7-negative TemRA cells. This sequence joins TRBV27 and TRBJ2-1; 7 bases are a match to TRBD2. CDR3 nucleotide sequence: TGTGCCAGCAGTTTGGGGGGGAGTGGGTACAATGAGCAGTTCTTC. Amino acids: CASSLGGSGYNEQFF.